This record looks at one TCR beta chain sequence and its context. Its antigen is unknown. This sample is drawn from a study of shared clonotypes between healthy human individuals. At the level of the study: The people who gave samples were a couple of women and a few men aged 18 to 49. CD4 naive and memory got three plates each, CD8 naive two, CD8 memory one. General observations from the study: Enrolling few donors narrowed the genetic and exposure-history diversity that was represented.

A CD45RA+ naive subset and a CD45RA-negative memory subset were split from CD4+ cells. Libraries were prepared by immunoSEQ multiplex PCR; TCRdb keeps only in-frame clonotypes and omits some of them. The sample shows some 2,000,000 clones, about 94% of them seen only once. The sequence derives from a man between 18 and 29 years old in good health. Source material: naive CD4+ T cells sorted from blood. As for subset: CD45RA+ positively selected.

CDR3 in DNA: TGTGCCAGCAGCTTAGATGGGAAGGAAGGCGGGGAGCTGTTTTTT. It encodes CASSLDGKEGGELFF. The chain has TRBV11-3 and TRBJ2-2; no clear D. V lost 0 bases to trimming and J lost 7 bases, with 12 bases between them. From germline, CDR1 is SGHNT and CDR2 YENEEA. This CDR3 spans 15 amino acids.